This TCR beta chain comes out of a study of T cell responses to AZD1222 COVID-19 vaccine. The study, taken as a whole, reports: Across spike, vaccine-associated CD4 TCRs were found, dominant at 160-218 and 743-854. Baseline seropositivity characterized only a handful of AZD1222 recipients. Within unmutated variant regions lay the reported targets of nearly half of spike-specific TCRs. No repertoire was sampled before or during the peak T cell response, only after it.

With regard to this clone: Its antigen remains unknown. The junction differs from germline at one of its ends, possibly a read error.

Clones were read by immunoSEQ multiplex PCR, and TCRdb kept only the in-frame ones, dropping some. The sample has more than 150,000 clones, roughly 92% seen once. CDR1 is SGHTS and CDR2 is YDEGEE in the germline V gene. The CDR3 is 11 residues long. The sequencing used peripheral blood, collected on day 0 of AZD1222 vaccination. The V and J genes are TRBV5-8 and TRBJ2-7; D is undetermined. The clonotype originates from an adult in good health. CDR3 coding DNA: TGTGCCAGCAGCCCTATATACGCGCAGTACTTC. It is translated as CASSPIYAQYF.